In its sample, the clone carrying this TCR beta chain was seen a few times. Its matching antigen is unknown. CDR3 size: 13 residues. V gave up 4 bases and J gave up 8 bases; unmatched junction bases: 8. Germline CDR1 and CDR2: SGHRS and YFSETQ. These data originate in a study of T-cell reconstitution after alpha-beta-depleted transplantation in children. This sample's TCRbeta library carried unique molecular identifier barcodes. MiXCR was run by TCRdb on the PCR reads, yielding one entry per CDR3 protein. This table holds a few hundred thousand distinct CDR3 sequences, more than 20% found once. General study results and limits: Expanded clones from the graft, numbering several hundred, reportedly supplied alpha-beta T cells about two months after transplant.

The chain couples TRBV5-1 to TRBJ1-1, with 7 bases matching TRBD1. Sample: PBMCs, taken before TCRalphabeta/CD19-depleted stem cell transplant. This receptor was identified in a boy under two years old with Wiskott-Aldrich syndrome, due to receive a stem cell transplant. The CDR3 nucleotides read TGCGCCAGCAGCCATGACAGGGATCGGGAAGCTTTCTTT. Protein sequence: CASSHDRDREAFF.